A single sample is the source of the 32 T cell receptor beta chains below, sequenced in a study of cytomegalovirus exposure and HLA in healthy donors. Researchers ran the PCR with 60 Vbeta and 13 Jbeta primers. Clones were read by immunoSEQ multiplex PCR, and TCRdb kept only the in-frame ones, dropping some. The sample has over 110,000 clones, about four fifths seen once. Material for sequencing was PBMCs. Receptors were obtained from a male donor in good health and CMV-seronegative.

The chain uses TRBV6-1 and TRBJ2-7, with 11 positions matching TRBD2. J was trimmed by 6 bases and V by 6 bases; bases with no gene match: 10. Germline V gives CDR1 MNHNS, CDR2 SASEGT. The CDR3 sequence is 15 residues long. The CDR3 loop is CASRPKGLAGGEQYF. The CDR3 DNA reads as TGTGCCAGCAGACCCAAAGGGCTAGCGGGGGGCGAGCAGTACTTC.

The rearrangement uses TRBV6-1 and TRBJ2-1, with 8 nucleotides matching TRBD2. V was clipped by 1 base and J by 6 bases; unmatched bases: 8. Germline CDR1 is MNHNS and CDR2 is SASEGT. The length of the CDR3 is 16 residues. CDR3 in amino acids: CASSEEAGGSINEQFF. As DNA, the CDR3 is TGTGCCAGCAGTGAAGAGGCGGGAGGTAGTATCAATGAGCAGTTCTTC.

The J gene is TRBJ2-7, the V gene TRBV5-1; D possibly corresponds to TRBD1 (6 bases). Germline V gene lookup returns CDR1 SGHRS and CDR2 YFSETQ. The CDR3 totals 15 residues. The ends were cut back, 0 bases at V and 4 bases at J, with 14 bases in the middle. The DNA of the CDR3 is TGCGCCAGCAGCTTGGGTACAGGGCCGGTTTACGAGCAGTACTTC. Amino acid sequence: CASSLGTGPVYEQYF.

V gene TRBV28 combines with J gene TRBJ2-7, with 14 bases that match TRBD2. V shed 1 base and J 3 bases; nucleotides not matched to a gene: 2. The length of the CDR3 is 16 residues. Germline V gene data show CDR1 as MDHEN and CDR2 as SYDVKM. CDR3 in DNA: TGTGCCAGCAGTTTATCCGGGACTAGCGGGAGCTACGAGCAGTACTTC. This sequence encodes CASSLSGTSGSYEQYF.

The chain employs TRBV7-3 and TRBJ2-3; possibly TRBD2 for D (5 bases). In germline, CDR1 is SGHTA, CDR2 FQGTGA. CDR3 length: 13 amino acids. V lost 2 bases to trimming and J lost 6 bases, with 9 bases between them. CDR3 region: CASSLGRGDTQYF. The CDR3 DNA sequence: TGTGCCAGCAGCTTAGGACGCGGGGATACGCAGTATTTT.

This chain links TRBV15 with TRBJ2-1, with a weak D call TRBD2 (6 bases). CDR3 length: 13 residues. Germline V CDR1 and CDR2: LNHNV, YYDKDF (reference sequence). Trimming cost V 8 bases and J 5 bases, with 13 bases left between them. The CDR3 loop reads CATGEDHDNEQFF. CDR3 nucleotides: TGTGCCACCGGGGAGGACCACGACAATGAGCAGTTCTTC.

This clone was detected once. The rearrangement uses TRBV15 and TRBJ1-2; D perhaps matches TRBD1 (5 bases). Trimming removed 5 bases from V and 2 bases from J, with 12 bases in between. The CDR3 is 14 amino acids. In germline, CDR1 is LNHNV, CDR2 YYDKDF (reference sequence). CDR3 nucleotides: TGTGCCACCAGCCTTTCGACAGTAAACTATGGCTACACCTTC. Its translation is CATSLSTVNYGYTF. Filled out from reference TRBV15 and TRBJ1-2, the complete variable domain reads DAMVIQNPRYQVTQFGKPVTLSCSQTLNHNVMYWYQQKSSQAPKLLFHYYDKDFNNEADTPDNFQSRRPNTSFCFLDIRSPGLGDTAMYLCATSLSTVNYGYTFGSGTRLTVV.

The rearrangement links TRBV2 to TRBJ2-2; the D gene is possibly TRBD2 (5 bases). The germline CDR1 and CDR2 sequences are SNHLY and FYNNEI. The CDR3 sequence is 16 residues long. V was clipped by 6 bases and J by 5 bases, with 19 bases between them. CDR3 in amino acids: CASRSFYLGETGELFF. The CDR3 region has the DNA TGTGCCAGCAGATCCTTTTATCTCGGGGAGACCGGGGAGCTGTTTTTT.

The CDR3 bases are TGTGCCAGCAGTGCAACAGGGGAACAGACCCAGTACTTC. It is translated as CASSATGEQTQYF. The rearrangement uses TRBV2 and TRBJ2-5, with 7 bases matching TRBD1. V dropped 4 bases and J dropped 6; count of bases not matched to a gene: 5. The germline V gene has CDR1 SNHLY and CDR2 FYNNEI. This CDR3 comprises 13 residues. Using reference TRBV2 and TRBJ2-5 for the parts outside the CDR3, the full variable domain is EPEVTQTPSHQVTQMGQEVILRCVPISNHLYFYWYRQILGQKVEFLVSFYNNEISEKSEIFDDQFSVERPDGSNFTLKIRSTKLEDSAMYFCASSATGEQTQYFGPGTRLLVL.

The chain carries TRBV6-6 and TRBJ1-1, with a possible D match to TRBD1 (6 bases). V dropped 2 bases and J dropped 11 bases, with 12 bases sitting between them. This CDR3 is 12 amino acids long. Germline V gene lookup returns CDR1 MNHNY and CDR2 SVGAGI (reference sequence). The CDR3 region is CASSYQGIRAFF. CDR3 bases: TGTGCCAGCAGTTACCAGGGGATTAGGGCTTTCTTT.

Only a few counts were recorded for this clone. V is TRBV6-5 and J is TRBJ2-7, with TRBD1 as a possible D gene (5 bases). The CDR3 contains 14 residues. The V end was cut by 7 bases, the J end by 1 base, with 14 bases between. CDR1 and CDR2 from the germline V gene are MNHEY and SVGAGI. In DNA form, the CDR3 reads TGTGCCAGCACCGGAACAGGTCCATCCTACGAGCAGTACTTC. Translation: CASTGTGPSYEQYF.

V and J are TRBV13 and TRBJ2-7, with a possible D match to TRBD2 (5 bases). Per germline, CDR1 PRHDT and CDR2 FYEKMQ (reference sequence). This CDR3 comprises 13 residues. Trimming took off 1 base at V and 2 bases at J, with 6 bases between the two ends. The CDR3 sequence is CASSLAGTYEQYF. Here the CDR3 DNA reads TGTGCCAGCAGCTTAGCGGGAACCTACGAGCAGTACTTC.

CDR3 residues: CASSSGQGGYNEQFF. CDR3 sequence (DNA): TGTGCCAGCAGCTCCGGACAGGGGGGCTACAATGAGCAGTTCTTC. The gene calls are TRBV27 and TRBJ2-1; TRBD1 agrees at 10 bases. The CDR3 runs to 15 residues. J was trimmed by 3 bases and V by 6 bases; bases with no gene match: 5. CDR1 is MNHEY and CDR2 is SMNVEV in the germline V gene (reference sequence).

The chain joins TRBV4-3 to TRBJ1-4; TRBD1 might be the D (6 bases). The V end lost 1 base, the J end lost 4 bases, and 19 bases lay between the germline ends. CDR1 LGHNA and CDR2 YSLEER come from the germline V gene. The CDR3 has 18 amino acids. The CDR3 loop reads CASSQVGRGALGNEKLFF. The CDR3 nucleotides are TGCGCCAGCAGCCAAGTTGGGAGGGGGGCATTGGGTAATGAAAAACTGTTTTTT.

The J gene is TRBJ1-2, the V gene TRBV10-2; the D is unclear. In germline, CDR1 is WSHSY, CDR2 SAAADI. The ends were cut back, 6 bases at V and 5 bases at J, with 7 bases in the middle. CDR3 length: 11 amino acids. The CDR3 DNA is TGCGCCAGCAGGGCCGATTATGGCTACACCTTC. Translating gives CASRADYGYTF.

This chain's CDR3 is CASTVGLGSGEQYF. The DNA for the CDR3 is TGTGCCAGCACCGTGGGACTAGGCTCAGGCGAGCAGTACTTC. This rearrangement joins TRBV27 to TRBJ2-7; 8 bases are a match to TRBD2. V lost 7 bases, J lost 6 bases, and 11 bases stayed unmatched. The CDR3 covers 14 residues. From germline, CDR1 is MNHEY and CDR2 SMNVEV (reference sequence).

V gene TRBV29-1 combines with J gene TRBJ1-4; tentative D call: TRBD1 (5 bases). The length of the CDR3 is 14 residues. V gave up 7 bases and J gave up 0 bases, with 12 bases separating them. Germline CDR1 is SQVTM and CDR2 is ANQGSEA. The chain's CDR3 is CSAGVRATNEKLFF. CDR3 DNA: TGCAGCGCGGGGGTCAGGGCAACTAATGAAAAACTGTTTTTT.

The chain is built from TRBV15 and TRBJ2-5; D remains unclear. The CDR3 is 14 amino acids. Trimming pared 5 bases from V and 4 bases from J, leaving 14 bases between. From germline, CDR1 is LNHNV and CDR2 YYDKDF (reference sequence). The CDR3 region is CATSFMASRETQYF. The CDR3 coding sequence is TGTGCCACCAGCTTTATGGCCTCCCGAGAGACCCAGTACTTC.

J is TRBJ2-5 and V is TRBV11-3, with TRBD2 as a possible D gene (6 bases). Trimming took off 2 bases at V and 3 bases at J, with 7 bases between the two ends. The germline gives CDR1 SGHNT, CDR2 YENEEA. This CDR3 is 13 amino acids long. The CDR3 spells CASSLWGEETQYF. The CDR3 DNA reads as TGTGCCAGCAGCTTATGGGGGGAAGAGACCCAGTACTTC.

This chain's CDR3 is CASSPKREGRSEQFF. The CDR3 DNA sequence: TGTGCCAGCAGCCCGAAGCGGGAGGGTCGTTCTGAGCAGTTCTTC. The chain is built from TRBV7-8 and TRBJ2-1; 10 bases fit TRBD2. Germline trimming cut 5 bases from V and 9 bases from J; bases unmatched to any gene: 10. In germline, CDR1 is SGHVS, CDR2 FQNEAQ. This CDR3 spans 15 amino acids.

J is TRBJ1-3 and V is TRBV4-3; D is unclear. With 1 base removed from V and 0 bases from J, the gap between germline ends came to 19 bases. CDR3 length: 19 residues. Per germline, CDR1 LGHNA and CDR2 YSLEER. For the CDR3, the DNA is TGCGCCAGCAGCCAAGGTACCCTTTGGAGTACTAACTCTGGAAACACCATATATTTT. This gives the protein CASSQGTLWSTNSGNTIYF.

This chain links TRBV13 with TRBJ2-1, with TRBD2 matching 10 bases. CDR3 length: 13 amino acids. V shed 7 bases and J 4 bases; nucleotides not matched to a gene: 1. From germline, CDR1 is PRHDT and CDR2 FYEKMQ (reference sequence). In nucleotides, the CDR3 is TGTGCCAGCAAAGCGGGAGGGTACAATGAGCAGTTCTTC. Encoded protein: CASKAGGYNEQFF.

This clone was seen only a few times. The chain has TRBV18 and TRBJ2-1; possible D gene TRBD2, 6 bases. The CDR3 covers 15 residues. Germline CDR1 is KGHSH and CDR2 is LQKENI. Trimming removed 2 bases at V and 4 bases at J, with 12 bases between. The CDR3 is CASSPSGYAYNEQFF. In nucleotides, the CDR3 is TGTGCCAGCTCACCAAGCGGGTACGCTTACAATGAGCAGTTCTTC.

This chain connects TRBV19 to TRBJ1-1; D might be TRBD1 (6 bases). Trimming stripped 5 bases from V and 6 bases from J, with 10 bases between. The CDR3 has 12 residues. CDR1 and CDR2 from the germline V gene are LNHDA and SQIVND (reference sequence). The CDR3 nucleotides read TGTGCCAGTAGTTCAGGGGTAGCTGAAGCTTTCTTT. As protein: CASSSGVAEAFF.

The rearrangement uses TRBV7-3 and TRBJ1-1; D may be TRBD1 (6 bases). The CDR3 covers 13 residues. Germline values: CDR1 SGHTA, CDR2 FQGTGA. The V end lost 5 bases, the J end lost 1 base, and 8 bases lay between the germline ends. The CDR3 DNA reads as TGTGCCAGCAGCCTGGGGGCGAACACTGAAGCTTTCTTT. The encoded protein is CASSLGANTEAFF.

The CDR3 DNA reads TGTGCCATCAGGGCTAGCGGGAGTGACGGGGAGCTGTTTTTT. The encoded protein is CAIRASGSDGELFF. The chain carries TRBV10-3 and TRBJ2-2, with TRBD2 matching 10 bases. CDR3 length: 14 residues. Trimming removed 6 bases from V and 7 bases from J; junction bases left unmatched: 5. Germline V gene lookup returns CDR1 ENHRY and CDR2 SYGVKD.

This clone was detected a few times. This chain joins TRBV6-6 and TRBJ1-1, with TRBD1 matching 10 bases. V was clipped by 8 bases and J by 8 bases; unmatched bases: 5. The germline CDR1 and CDR2 sequences are MNHNY and SVGAGI (reference sequence). The CDR3 spans 12 residues. Here the CDR3 DNA reads TGTGCCAGCGGCCTGGGACAGGGGGAAGCTTTCTTT. As protein: CASGLGQGEAFF.

This chain uses TRBV2 with TRBJ1-5, with TRBD1 matching over 9 bases. The V gene's germline CDR1 is SNHLY and CDR2 FYNNEI. The CDR3 extends over 14 amino acids. J gave up 7 bases and V 6 bases, and 7 bases lay outside the gene matches. As DNA, the CDR3 is TGTGCCAGCAGCCGGACAGGGGAGTTCCAGCCCCAGCATTTT. Translation gives CASSRTGEFQPQHF.

This clone was seen a single time. The J gene is TRBJ2-7, the V gene TRBV11-2; 7 nucleotides align to TRBD2. This CDR3 is built from 17 residues. Germline loops: CDR1 SGHAT, CDR2 FQNNGV. V was pared by 4 bases and J by 4 bases, with 16 bases of the junction left unmatched. As DNA, the CDR3 is TGTGCCAGCAGCTCTCGCAATCGAGCGGGACTGGGTTACGAGCAGTACTTC. This codes for CASSSRNRAGLGYEQYF.

The V and J genes are TRBV7-6 and TRBJ2-5, with 7 nucleotides matching TRBD1. This CDR3 region has 13 residues. The V gene's germline CDR1 is SGHVS and CDR2 FNYEAQ. Trimming cost V 3 bases and J 5 bases; bases outside gene matches: 3. The CDR3 spells CASSFYRGETQYF. In nucleotides, the CDR3 is TGTGCCAGCAGCTTCTACAGGGGTGAGACCCAGTACTTC.

The V gene is TRBV2, the J gene TRBJ2-1; 9 bases align to TRBD1. Germline V gene lookup returns CDR1 SNHLY and CDR2 FYNNEI. Unmatched junction bases numbered 11, after V lost 3 bases and J lost 2 bases. The CDR3 runs to 18 residues. CDR3 region: CASSEDLGGQGTYNEQFF. CDR3 bases: TGTGCCAGCAGTGAGGATCTCGGGGGACAGGGTACCTACAATGAGCAGTTCTTC.

This clone appeared a few times. The V gene is TRBV29-1, the J gene TRBJ2-7; possible D gene TRBD1, 5 bases. The CDR3 totals 13 residues. Germline CDR1 is SQVTM and CDR2 is ANQGSEA. The V end lost 4 bases, the J end lost 0 bases, and 10 bases lay between the germline ends. The CDR3 loop reads CSVGDRSSYEQYF. CDR3 DNA: TGCAGCGTTGGAGACAGATCCTCCTACGAGCAGTACTTC.